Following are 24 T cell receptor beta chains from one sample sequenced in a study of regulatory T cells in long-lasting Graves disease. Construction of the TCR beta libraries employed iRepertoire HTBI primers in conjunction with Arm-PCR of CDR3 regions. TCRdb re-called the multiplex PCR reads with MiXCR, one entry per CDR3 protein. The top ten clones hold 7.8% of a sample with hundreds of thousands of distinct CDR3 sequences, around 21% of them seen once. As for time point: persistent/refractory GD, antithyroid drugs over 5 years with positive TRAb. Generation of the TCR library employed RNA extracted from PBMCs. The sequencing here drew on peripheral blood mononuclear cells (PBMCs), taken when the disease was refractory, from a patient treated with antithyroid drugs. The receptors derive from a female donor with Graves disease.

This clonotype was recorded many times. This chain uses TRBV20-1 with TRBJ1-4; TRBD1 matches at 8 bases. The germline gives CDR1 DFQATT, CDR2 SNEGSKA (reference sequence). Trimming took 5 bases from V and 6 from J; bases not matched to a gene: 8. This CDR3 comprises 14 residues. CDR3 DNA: TGCAGTGCTGAAACAGGGGGTACCTATGAAAAACTGTTTTTT. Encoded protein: CSAETGGTYEKLFF.

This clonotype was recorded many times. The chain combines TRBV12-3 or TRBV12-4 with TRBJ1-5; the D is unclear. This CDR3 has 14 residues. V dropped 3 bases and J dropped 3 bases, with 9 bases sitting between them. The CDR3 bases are TGTGCCAGCAGTTTGTCACAGCTCAATCAGCCCCAGCATTTT. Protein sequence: CASSLSQLNQPQHF.

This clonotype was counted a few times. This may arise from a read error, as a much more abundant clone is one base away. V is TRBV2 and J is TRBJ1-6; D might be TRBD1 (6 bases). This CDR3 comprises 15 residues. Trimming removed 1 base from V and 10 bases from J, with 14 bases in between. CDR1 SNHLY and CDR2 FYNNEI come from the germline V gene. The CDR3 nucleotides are TGTGCCAGCAGTGAAGGGGGGGCAGGTCTCTCACCCCTCCACTTT. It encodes CASSEGGAGLSPLHF.

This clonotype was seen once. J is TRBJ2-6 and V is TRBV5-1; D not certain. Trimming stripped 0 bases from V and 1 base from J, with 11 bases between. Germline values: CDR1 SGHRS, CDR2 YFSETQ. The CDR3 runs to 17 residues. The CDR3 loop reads CASSLDGIRSGANVLTF. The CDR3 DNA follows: TGCGCCAGCAGCTTGGACGGAATTCGTTCTGGGGCCAACGTCCTGACTTTC.

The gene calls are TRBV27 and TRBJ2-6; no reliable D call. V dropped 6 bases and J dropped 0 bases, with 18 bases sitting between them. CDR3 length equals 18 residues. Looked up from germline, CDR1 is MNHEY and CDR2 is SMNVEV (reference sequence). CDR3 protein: CASSPGPPNPSGANVLTF. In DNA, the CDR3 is TGTGCCAGCAGCCCGGGCCCCCCCAATCCCTCTGGGGCCAACGTCCTGACTTTC.

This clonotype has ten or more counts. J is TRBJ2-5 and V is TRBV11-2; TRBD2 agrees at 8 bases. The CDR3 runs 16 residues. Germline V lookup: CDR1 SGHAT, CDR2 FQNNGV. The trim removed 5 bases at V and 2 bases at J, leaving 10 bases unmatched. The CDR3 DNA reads TGTGCCAGCAGCCGGGGGGGAAGGGGGAGGCAAGAGACCCAGTACTTC. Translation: CASSRGGRGRQETQYF.

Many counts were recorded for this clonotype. The CDR3 is CASSAGSYTF. The DNA for the CDR3 is TGTGCCAGCAGTGCGGGTAGCTACACCTTC. The rearrangement links TRBV25-1 to TRBJ1-2; D gene ambiguous. The CDR3 loop spans 10 amino acids. CDR1 is MGHDK, CDR2 SYGVNS, per germline. V lost 4 bases and J lost 9, with 6 bases in between.

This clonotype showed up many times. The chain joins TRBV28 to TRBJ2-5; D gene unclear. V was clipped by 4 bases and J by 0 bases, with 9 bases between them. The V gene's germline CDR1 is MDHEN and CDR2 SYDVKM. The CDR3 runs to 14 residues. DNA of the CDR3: TGTGCCAGCAGTTCCACCACGTACCAAGAGACCCAGTACTTC. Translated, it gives CASSSTTYQETQYF. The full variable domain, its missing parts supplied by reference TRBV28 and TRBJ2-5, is DVKVTQSSRYLVKRTGEKVFLECVQDMDHENMFWYRQDPGLGLRLIYFSYDVKMKEKGDIPEGYSVSREKKERFSLILESASTNQTSMYLCASSSTTYQETQYFGPGTRLLVL.

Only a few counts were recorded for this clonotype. The CDR3 sequence is CASSLSLARNTGELFF. The CDR3 DNA is TGTGCCAGCAGTTTATCGCTAGCGAGAAACACCGGGGAGCTGTTTTTT. V gene TRBV28 combines with J gene TRBJ2-2; tentatively, D is TRBD2 (6 bases). Germline-derived CDR1 and CDR2 are MDHEN and SYDVKM. This CDR3 has 16 amino acids. V was trimmed by 1 base and J by 2 bases, leaving 11 bases between them. Using reference TRBV28 and TRBJ2-2 for the parts outside the CDR3, the full variable domain is DVKVTQSSRYLVKRTGEKVFLECVQDMDHENMFWYRQDPGLGLRLIYFSYDVKMKEKGDIPEGYSVSREKKERFSLILESASTNQTSMYLCASSLSLARNTGELFFGEGSRLTVL.

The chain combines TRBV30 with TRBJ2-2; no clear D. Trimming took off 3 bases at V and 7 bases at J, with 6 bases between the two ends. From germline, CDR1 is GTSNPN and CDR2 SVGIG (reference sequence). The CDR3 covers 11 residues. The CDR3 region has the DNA TGTGCCTGGAGCTTGGGCGGGGAGCTGTTTTTT. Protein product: CAWSLGGELFF. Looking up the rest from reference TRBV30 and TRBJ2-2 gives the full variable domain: SQTIHQWPATLVQPVGSPLSLECTVEGTSNPNLYWYRQAAGRGLQLLFYSVGIGQISSEVPQNLSASRPQDRQFILSSKKLLLSDSGFYLCAWSLGGELFFGEGSRLTVL.

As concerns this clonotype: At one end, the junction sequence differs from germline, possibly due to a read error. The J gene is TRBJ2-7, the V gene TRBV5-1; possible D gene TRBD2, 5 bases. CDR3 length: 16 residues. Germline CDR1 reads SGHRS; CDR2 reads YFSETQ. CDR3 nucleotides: TGTGCCAGCAGCTTGGCCGGGGTGGCCAACCCCTACGAGCAGTACTTC. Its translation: CASSLAGVANPYEQYF.

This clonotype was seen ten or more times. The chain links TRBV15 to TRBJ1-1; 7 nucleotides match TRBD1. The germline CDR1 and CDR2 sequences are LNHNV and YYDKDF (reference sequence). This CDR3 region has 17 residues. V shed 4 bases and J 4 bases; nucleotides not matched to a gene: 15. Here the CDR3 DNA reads TGTGCCACCAGCACCACCCCGGACAGGCCACGGGGCACTGAAGCTTTCTTT. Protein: CATSTTPDRPRGTEAFF.

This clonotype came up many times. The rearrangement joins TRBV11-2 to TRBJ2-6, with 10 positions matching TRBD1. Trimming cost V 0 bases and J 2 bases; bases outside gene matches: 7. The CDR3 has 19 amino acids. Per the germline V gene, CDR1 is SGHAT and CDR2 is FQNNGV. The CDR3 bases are TGTGCCAGCAGCTTAGAACTCAGACAGGGGGCAACTGGGGCCAACGTCCTGACTTTC. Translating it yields CASSLELRQGATGANVLTF.

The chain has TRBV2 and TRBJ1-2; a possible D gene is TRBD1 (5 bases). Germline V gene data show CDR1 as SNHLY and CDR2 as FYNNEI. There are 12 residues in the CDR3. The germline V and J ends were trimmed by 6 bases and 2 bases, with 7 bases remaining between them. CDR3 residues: CASRDINYGYTF. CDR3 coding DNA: TGTGCCAGCAGGGACATAAACTATGGCTACACCTTC.

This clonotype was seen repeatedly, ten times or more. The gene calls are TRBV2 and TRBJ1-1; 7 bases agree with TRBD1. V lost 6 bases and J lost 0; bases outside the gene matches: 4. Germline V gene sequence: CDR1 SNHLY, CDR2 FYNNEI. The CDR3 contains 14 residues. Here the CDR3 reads CASRHRGMNTEAFF. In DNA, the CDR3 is TGTGCCAGCAGGCACAGGGGAATGAACACTGAAGCTTTCTTT. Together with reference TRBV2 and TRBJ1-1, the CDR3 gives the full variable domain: EPEVTQTPSHQVTQMGQEVILRCVPISNHLYFYWYRQILGQKVEFLVSFYNNEISEKSEIFDDQFSVERPDGSNFTLKIRSTKLEDSAMYFCASRHRGMNTEAFFGQGTRLTVV.

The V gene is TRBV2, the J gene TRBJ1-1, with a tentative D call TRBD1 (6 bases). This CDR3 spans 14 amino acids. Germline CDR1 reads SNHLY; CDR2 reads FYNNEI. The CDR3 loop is CVSSEGGVGRKAFF. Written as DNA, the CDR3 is TGTGTTAGCAGTGAAGGGGGGGTTGGCAGAAAAGCTTTCTTT.

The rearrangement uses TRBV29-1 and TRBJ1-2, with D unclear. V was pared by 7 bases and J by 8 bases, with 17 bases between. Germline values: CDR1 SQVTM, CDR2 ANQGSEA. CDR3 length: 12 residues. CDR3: CSAVAGVGGYTF. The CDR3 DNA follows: TGCAGCGCGGTAGCCGGGGTAGGAGGCTACACCTTC.

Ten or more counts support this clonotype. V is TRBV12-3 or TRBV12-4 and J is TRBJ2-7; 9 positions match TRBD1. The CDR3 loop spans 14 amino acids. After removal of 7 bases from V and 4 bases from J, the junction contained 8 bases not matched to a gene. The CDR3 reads CASNKGTGLYEQYF. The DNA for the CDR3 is TGTGCCAGCAATAAGGGGACAGGGTTGTACGAGCAGTACTTC.

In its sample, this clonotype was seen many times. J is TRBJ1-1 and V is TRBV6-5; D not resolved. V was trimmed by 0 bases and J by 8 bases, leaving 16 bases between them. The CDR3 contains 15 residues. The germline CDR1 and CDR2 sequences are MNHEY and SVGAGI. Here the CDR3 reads CASSYSYTRSIEAFF. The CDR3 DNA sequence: TGTGCCAGCAGTTACTCATACACCAGGAGTATCGAAGCTTTCTTT.

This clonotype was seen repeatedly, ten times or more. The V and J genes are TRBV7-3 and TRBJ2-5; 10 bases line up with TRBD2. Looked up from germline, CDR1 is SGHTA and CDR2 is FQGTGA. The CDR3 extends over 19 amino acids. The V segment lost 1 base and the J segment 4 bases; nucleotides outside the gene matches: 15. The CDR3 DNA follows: TGTGCCAGCAGCTTAAAGGCGCTAGCGGGAGTTCTTATGGGAGAGACCCAGTACTTC. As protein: CASSLKALAGVLMGETQYF.

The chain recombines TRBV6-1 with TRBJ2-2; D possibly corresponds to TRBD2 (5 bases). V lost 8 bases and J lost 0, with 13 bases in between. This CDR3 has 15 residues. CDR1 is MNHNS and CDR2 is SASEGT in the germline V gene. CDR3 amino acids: CASYRRTSNTGELFF. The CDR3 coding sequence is TGTGCCAGCTACCGGCGGACTTCGAACACCGGGGAGCTGTTTTTT.

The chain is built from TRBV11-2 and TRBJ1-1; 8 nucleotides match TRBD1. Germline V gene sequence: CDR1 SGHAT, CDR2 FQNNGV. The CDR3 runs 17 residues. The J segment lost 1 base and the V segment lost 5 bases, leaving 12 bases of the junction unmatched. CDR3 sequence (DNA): TGTGCCAGCAGCCCGAGGGACAGGCCGGGGGAGAACACTGAAGCTTTCTTT. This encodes CASSPRDRPGENTEAFF.

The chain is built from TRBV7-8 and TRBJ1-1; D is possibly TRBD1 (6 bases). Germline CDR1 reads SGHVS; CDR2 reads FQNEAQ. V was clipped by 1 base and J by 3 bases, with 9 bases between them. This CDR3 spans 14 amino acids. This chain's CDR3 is CASSLEGQYTEAFF. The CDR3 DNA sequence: TGTGCCAGCAGCTTAGAAGGACAGTACACTGAAGCTTTCTTT.

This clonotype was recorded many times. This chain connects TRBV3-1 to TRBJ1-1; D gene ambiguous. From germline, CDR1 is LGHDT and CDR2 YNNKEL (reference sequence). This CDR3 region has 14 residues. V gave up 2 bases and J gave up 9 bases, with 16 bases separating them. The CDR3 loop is CASSQLNRQPQAFF. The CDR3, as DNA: TGTGCCAGCAGCCAATTAAATCGGCAACCCCAAGCTTTCTTT.